The 5 T cell receptor beta chains given below trace back to one sample, sequenced in a study of OX40 agonist ivuxolimab in advanced cancers. Sequencing used immunoSEQ multiplex PCR; TCRdb keeps in-frame clones, though not all of them. The table records approximately 70,000 clones, around 88% of them present only once. The specimen was CD4+ or CD8+ T cells sorted from blood, collected in a trial of the OX40 agonist ivuxolimab. The receptors were sampled from an adult with an advanced solid tumor such as melanoma, head and neck, liver or kidney cancer.

The table lists this clone with a few counts. The rearrangement uses TRBV7-2 and TRBJ1-3, with unresolved D. V was clipped by 3 bases and J by 0 bases, with 12 bases between them. CDR3 length equals 16 residues. CDR1 and CDR2 from the germline V gene are SGHTA and FQGNSA. The CDR3 coding sequence is TGTGCCAGCAGCTTTTTAGGGTACGACTCTGGAAACACCATATATTTT. As protein: CASSFLGYDSGNTIYF.

The gene calls are TRBV4-3 and TRBJ1-3; D may be TRBD1 (5 bases). Germline V gives CDR1 LGHNA, CDR2 YSLEER. V was shortened by 3 bases and J by 0 bases, with 9 bases between the two germline ends. There are 15 residues in the CDR3. The CDR3 region is CASSQGTVSGNTIYF. CDR3 DNA sequence: TGCGCCAGCAGCCAGGGGACCGTCTCTGGAAACACCATATATTTT.

The V gene is TRBV10-3, the J gene TRBJ2-3; 12 positions agree with TRBD2. The CDR3 runs to 18 residues. J was trimmed by 1 base and V by 8 bases; bases with no gene match: 13. In germline, CDR1 is ENHRY, CDR2 SYGVKD. The CDR3 region has the DNA TGTGCCATCCGGGCGGGACTAGCGGGCGAGAGGGGCACAGATACGCAGTATTTT. It codes for CAIRAGLAGERGTDTQYF.

The chain is built from TRBV18 and TRBJ2-3; TRBD2 matches 7 bases. The junction had 10 bases not matched to a gene; V was cut back by 2 bases and J by 5 bases. From germline, CDR1 is KGHSH and CDR2 LQKENI. The CDR3 is 16 amino acids. In DNA, the CDR3 is TGTGCCAGCTCACCAAGGGGAGGGAGGGCCGGAGATACGCAGTATTTT. Translation: CASSPRGGRAGDTQYF.

The CDR3 DNA reads TGTGCCTGGAGTACCACCATTAGATATGGCTACACCTTC. Protein sequence: CAWSTTIRYGYTF. The chain has TRBV30 and TRBJ1-2; D gene uncertain. Between the trimmed V and J ends, which lost 2 bases and 5 bases, there was a span of 12 bases. The CDR3 runs 13 residues. Germline V gene data show CDR1 as GTSNPN and CDR2 as SVGIG (reference sequence).